This T cell receptor beta chain was captured by sequencing in a study of metastatic and nonmetastatic thyroid tumors. The overall study: It was across blood and tumor or nodule tissue from malignant and benign thyroid patients that repertoires were compared.

Germline assignment: CDR1 SGHRS and CDR2 YFSETQ. V lost 4 bases and J lost 8, with 12 bases in between. This CDR3 spans 12 amino acids. As handled by the study authors: A classifier of distant metastasis in papillary thyroid cancer was built from CDR3 differences (across clinicopathological groups). Using MiXCR, TCRdb re-called clones from the PCR reads. The authors' filters were not applied to this entry. The table shows about 38,000 clones, with roughly half occurring only once. Patients were all untreated before their thyroid surgery. Study findings and constraints: Compared with benign nodules, malignant thyroid tumors were reported to have significantly higher TCR beta diversity in both blood and tumor.

This clone appeared a single time. Its antigen is not identified. The V call is TRBV5-1, the J call TRBJ1-1; no clear D gene. The material sequenced was tumor tissue. The clonotype comes from a male donor with papillary thyroid cancer or a benign thyroid nodule (not recorded which). Some clones in this sample may be carry-over from other donors' samples. The DNA of the CDR3 is TGCGCCAGCAGCGTTACACCCCCCGAAGCTTTCTTT. This translates into CASSVTPPEAFF.